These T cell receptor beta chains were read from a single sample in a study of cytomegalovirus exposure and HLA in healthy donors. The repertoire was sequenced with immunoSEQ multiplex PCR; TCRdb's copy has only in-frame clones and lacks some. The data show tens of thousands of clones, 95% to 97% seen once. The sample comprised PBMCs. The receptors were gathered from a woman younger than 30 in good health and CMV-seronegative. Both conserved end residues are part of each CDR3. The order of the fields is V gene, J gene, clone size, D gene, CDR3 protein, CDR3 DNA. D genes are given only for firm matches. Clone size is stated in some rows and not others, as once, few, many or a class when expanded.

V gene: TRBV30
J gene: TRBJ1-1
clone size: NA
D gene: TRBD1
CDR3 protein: CAWSRAPTGTPDTEAFF
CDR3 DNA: TGTGCCTGGAGTAGGGCCCCGACAGGGACCCCGGACACTGAAGCTTTCTTT

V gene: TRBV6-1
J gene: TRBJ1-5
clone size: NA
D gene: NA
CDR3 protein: CASSEGGRAQHF
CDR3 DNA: TGTGCCAGCAGTGAAGGCGGGAGGGCCCAGCATTTT

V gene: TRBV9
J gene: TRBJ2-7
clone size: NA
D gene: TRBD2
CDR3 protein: CASSVASGHEQYF
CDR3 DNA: TGTGCCAGCAGCGTAGCTAGCGGGCACGAGCAGTACTTC

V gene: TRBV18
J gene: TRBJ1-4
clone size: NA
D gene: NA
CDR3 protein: CASSPGGARAEKLFF
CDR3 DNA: TGTGCCAGCTCACCAGGGGGGGCCAGGGCTGAAAAACTGTTTTTT

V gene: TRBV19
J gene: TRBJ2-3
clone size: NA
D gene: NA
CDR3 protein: CASSPPPGGWGADTQYF
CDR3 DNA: TGTGCCAGTAGTCCCCCCCCGGGGGGTTGGGGGGCGGATACGCAGTATTTT

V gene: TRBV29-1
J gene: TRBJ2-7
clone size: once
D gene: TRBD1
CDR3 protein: CSLTGTGGEQYF
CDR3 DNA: TGCAGCCTCACCGGGACAGGGGGCGAGCAGTACTTC

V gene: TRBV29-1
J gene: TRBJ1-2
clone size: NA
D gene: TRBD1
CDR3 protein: CSVRPAEGADTF
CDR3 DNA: TGCAGCGTTCGGCCCGCCGAGGGGGCAGATACCTTC

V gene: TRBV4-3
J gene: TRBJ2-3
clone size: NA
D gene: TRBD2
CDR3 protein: CASSLGGADTQYF
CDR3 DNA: TGCGCCAGCAGCCTGGGGGGGGCAGATACGCAGTATTTT

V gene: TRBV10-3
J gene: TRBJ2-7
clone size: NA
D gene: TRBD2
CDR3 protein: CAIREGLAWEQYF
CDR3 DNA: TGTGCCATCAGGGAGGGACTAGCGTGGGAGCAGTACTTC

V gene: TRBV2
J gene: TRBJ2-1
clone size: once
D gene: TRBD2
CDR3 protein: CASSPSPLAGGPGLKLF
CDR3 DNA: TGTGCCAGCAGTCCCTCCCCACTAGCGGGGGGGCCTGGGTTAAAGCTCTTC

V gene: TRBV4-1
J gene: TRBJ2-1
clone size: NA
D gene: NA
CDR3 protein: CATTDRYNEQFF
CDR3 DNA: TGCGCCACCACGGACAGATACAATGAGCAGTTCTTC

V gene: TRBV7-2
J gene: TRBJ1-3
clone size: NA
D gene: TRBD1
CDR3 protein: CASSLVGTGGSGNTIYF
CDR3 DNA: TGTGCCAGCAGCTTAGTAGGGACAGGGGGCTCTGGAAACACCATATATTTT

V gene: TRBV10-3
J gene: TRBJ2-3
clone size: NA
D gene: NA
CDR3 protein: CAISVPRASTDTQYF
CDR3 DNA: TGTGCCATCAGTGTTCCCAGGGCCAGCACAGATACGCAGTATTTT

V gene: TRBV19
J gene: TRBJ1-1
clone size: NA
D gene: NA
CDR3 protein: CASRVGPTEGTEAFF
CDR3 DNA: TGTGCCAGTAGGGTAGGGCCCACGGAGGGCACTGAAGCTTTCTTT

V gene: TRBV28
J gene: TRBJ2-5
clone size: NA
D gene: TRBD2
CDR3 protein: CASSPFKLAGVKETQYF
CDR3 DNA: TGTGCCAGCAGTCCCTTTAAATTAGCGGGAGTGAAAGAGACCCAGTACTTC

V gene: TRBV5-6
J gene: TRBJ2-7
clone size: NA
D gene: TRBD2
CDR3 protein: CASSFWASGRYEQYF
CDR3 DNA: TGTGCCAGCAGCTTTTGGGCTAGCGGGAGGTACGAGCAGTACTTC

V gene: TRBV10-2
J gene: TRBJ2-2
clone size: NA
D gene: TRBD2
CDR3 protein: CASTLTSPTGELFF
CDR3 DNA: TGCGCCAGCACCCTGACTAGCCCCACCGGGGAGCTGTTTTTT

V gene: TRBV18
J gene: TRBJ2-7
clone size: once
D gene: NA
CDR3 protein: CASSPPRGEAPAYEQYF
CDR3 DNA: TGTGCCAGCTCACCACCCCGCGGGGAGGCACCGGCCTACGAGCAGTACTTC

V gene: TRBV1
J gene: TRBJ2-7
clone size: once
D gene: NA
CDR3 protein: CTKSGGLESYEQYF
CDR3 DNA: TGCACCAAGAGCGGGGGGCTGGAATCCTACGAGCAGTACTTC

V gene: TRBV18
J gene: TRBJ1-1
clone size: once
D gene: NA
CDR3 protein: CASSPRDTTNTEAFF
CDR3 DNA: TGTGCCAGCTCACCACGGGACACAACGAACACTGAAGCTTTCTTT

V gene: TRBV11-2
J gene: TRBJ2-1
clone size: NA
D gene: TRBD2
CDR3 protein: CASSRRTSGGGNEQFF
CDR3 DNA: TGTGCCAGCAGCCGGAGGACTAGCGGGGGGGGAAATGAGCAGTTCTTC

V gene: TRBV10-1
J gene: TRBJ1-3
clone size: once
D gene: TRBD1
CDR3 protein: CASSERTGAGNTIYF
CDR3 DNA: TGCGCCAGCAGTGAACGGACAGGGGCTGGAAACACCATATATTTT

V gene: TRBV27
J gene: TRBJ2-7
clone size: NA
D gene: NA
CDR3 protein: CASGPGETYEQYF
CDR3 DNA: TGTGCCAGCGGCCCAGGGGAGACCTACGAGCAGTACTTC

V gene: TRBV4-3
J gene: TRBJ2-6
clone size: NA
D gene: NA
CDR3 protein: CASSRAPSSGANVLTF
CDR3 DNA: TGCGCCAGCAGCCGGGCCCCAAGCTCTGGGGCCAACGTCCTGACTTTC

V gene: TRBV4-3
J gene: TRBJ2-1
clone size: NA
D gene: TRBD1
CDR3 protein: CASSRVKGASNEQFF
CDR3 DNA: TGCGCCAGCAGCCGCGTTAAGGGGGCAAGCAATGAGCAGTTCTTC

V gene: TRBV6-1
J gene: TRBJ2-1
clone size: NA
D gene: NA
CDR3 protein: CASSGSTSYNEQFF
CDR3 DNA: TGTGCCAGCAGTGGGTCCACTAGTTACAATGAGCAGTTCTTC

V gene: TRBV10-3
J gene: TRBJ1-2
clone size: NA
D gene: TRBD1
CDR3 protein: CAISGDRTTYGYTF
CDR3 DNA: TGTGCCATCAGTGGGGACAGGACAACCTATGGCTACACCTTC

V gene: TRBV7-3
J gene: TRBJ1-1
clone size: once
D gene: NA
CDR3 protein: CASSLTGGTEAFF
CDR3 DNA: TGTGCCAGCAGCTTAACGGGGGGCACTGAAGCTTTCTTT

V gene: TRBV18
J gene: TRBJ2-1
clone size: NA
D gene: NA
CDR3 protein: CASLSGGAGDTYNEQFF
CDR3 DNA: TGTGCCAGCCTGTCCGGCGGAGCGGGCGACACTTACAATGAGCAGTTCTTC

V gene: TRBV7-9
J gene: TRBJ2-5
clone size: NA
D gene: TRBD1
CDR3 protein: CASRRQGLQETQYF
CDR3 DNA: TGTGCCAGCAGACGACAGGGCCTCCAAGAGACCCAGTACTTC

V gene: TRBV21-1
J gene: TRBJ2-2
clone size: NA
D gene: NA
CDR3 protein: CASSKRGWTGVNTGELFF
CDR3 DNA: TGTGCCAGCAGCAAAAGGGGGTGGACAGGGGTGAACACCGGGGAGCTGTTTTTT

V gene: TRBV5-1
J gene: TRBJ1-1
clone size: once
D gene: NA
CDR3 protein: CASSLEAGVNTEAFF
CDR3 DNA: TGCGCCAGCAGCTTGGAGGCAGGGGTGAACACTGAAGCTTTCTTT

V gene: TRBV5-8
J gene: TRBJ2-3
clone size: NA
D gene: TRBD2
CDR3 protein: CASRRGSGLFTDTQYF
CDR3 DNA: TGTGCCAGCCGCCGCGGGAGCGGGTTATTCACAGATACGCAGTATTTT

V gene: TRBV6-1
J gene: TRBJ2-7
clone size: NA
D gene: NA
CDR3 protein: CASANSDSYEQYF
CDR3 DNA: TGTGCCAGCGCGAATAGCGACTCCTACGAGCAGTACTTC

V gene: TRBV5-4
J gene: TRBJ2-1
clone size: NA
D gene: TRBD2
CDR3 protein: CASSPGTSGYNEQFF
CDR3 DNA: TGTGCCAGCAGCCCTGGGACTAGCGGCTACAATGAGCAGTTCTTC

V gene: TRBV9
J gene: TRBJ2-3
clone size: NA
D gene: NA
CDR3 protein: CASSAWQGPRVGDTQYF
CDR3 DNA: TGTGCCAGCAGCGCTTGGCAGGGGCCGCGAGTTGGAGATACGCAGTATTTT

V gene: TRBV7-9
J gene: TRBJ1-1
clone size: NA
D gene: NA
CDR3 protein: CASSQSPEGTEAFF
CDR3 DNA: TGTGCCAGCAGCCAAAGTCCGGAGGGCACTGAAGCTTTCTTT

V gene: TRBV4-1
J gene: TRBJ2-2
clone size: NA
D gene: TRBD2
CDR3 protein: CASSPWRGGRNTGELFF
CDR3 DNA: TGCGCCAGCAGCCCCTGGAGGGGCGGGAGAAACACCGGGGAGCTGTTTTTT

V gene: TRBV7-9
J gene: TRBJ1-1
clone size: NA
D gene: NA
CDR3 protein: CASQGRNTEAFF
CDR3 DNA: TGTGCCAGCCAGGGGAGGAACACTGAAGCTTTCTTT

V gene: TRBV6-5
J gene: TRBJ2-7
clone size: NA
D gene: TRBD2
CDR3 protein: CASRPSGGASYEQYF
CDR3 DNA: TGTGCCAGCAGACCCAGCGGGGGAGCTTCCTACGAGCAGTACTTC

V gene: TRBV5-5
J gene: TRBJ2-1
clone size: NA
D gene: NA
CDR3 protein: CASSLESSYNEQFF
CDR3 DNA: TGTGCCAGCAGCCTGGAGAGCTCCTACAATGAGCAGTTCTTC

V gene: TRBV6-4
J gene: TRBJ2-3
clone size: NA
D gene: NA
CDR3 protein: CASSEGATDTQYF
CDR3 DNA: TGTGCCAGCAGTGAGGGCGCCACAGATACGCAGTATTTT

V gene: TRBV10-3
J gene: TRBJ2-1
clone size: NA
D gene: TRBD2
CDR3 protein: CANPLNSGRAVDEQFF
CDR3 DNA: TGTGCCAACCCCCTAAATAGCGGGAGGGCCGTCGATGAGCAGTTCTTC

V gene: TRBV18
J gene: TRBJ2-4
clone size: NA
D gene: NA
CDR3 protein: CASSPRGGSLAKNIQYF
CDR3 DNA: TGTGCCAGCTCACCACGAGGAGGCTCCCTAGCCAAAAACATTCAGTACTTC

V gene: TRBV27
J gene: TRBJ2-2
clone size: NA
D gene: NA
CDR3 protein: CASSFLGEDGELFF
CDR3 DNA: TGTGCCAGCAGTTTCCTGGGGGAGGACGGGGAGCTGTTTTTT

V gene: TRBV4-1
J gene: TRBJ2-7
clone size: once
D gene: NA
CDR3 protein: CASSQGAGLEQYF
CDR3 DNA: TGCGCCAGCAGCCAAGGGGCCGGCCTCGAGCAGTACTTC

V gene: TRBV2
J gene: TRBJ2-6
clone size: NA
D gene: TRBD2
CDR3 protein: CASSEGGRVSGANVLTF
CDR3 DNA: TGTGCCAGCAGTGAAGGGGGGAGGGTATCTGGGGCCAACGTCCTGACTTTC

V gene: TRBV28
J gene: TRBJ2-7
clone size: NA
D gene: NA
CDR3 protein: CASSSSSYEQYF
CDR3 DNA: TGTGCCAGCTCCTCCAGCTCCTACGAGCAGTACTTC

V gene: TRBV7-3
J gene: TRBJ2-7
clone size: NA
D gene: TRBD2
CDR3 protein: CASSSRDYLYEQYF
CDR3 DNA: TGTGCCAGCAGCAGCCGGGACTACTTATACGAGCAGTACTTC

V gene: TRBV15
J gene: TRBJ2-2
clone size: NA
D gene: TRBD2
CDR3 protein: CATSSHVGGAGELFF
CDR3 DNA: TGTGCCACCAGCAGCCATGTGGGGGGGGCCGGGGAGCTGTTTTTT

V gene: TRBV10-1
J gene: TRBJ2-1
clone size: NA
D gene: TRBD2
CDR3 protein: CASSEYASGSSYNEQFF
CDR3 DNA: TGCGCCAGCAGTGAGTACGCTAGCGGGAGCTCTTACAATGAGCAGTTCTTC

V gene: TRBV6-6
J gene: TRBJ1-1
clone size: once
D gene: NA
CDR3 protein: CASSRMRDTEAFF
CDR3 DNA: TGTGCCAGCAGTAGGATGCGGGACACTGAAGCTTTCTTT

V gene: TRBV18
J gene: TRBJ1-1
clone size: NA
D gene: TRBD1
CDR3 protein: CASSPPGQGEGTEAFF
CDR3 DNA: TGTGCCAGCTCCCCTCCGGGACAGGGGGAGGGGACTGAAGCTTTCTTT

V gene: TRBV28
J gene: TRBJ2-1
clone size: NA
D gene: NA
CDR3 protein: CASSCKEFGKSDEQFF
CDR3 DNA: TGTGCCAGCAGTTGTAAGGAGTTCGGCAAGAGCGATGAGCAGTTCTTC

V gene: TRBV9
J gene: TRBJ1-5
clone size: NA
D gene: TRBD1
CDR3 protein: CASPPPGQGGDQPQHF
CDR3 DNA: TGTGCCAGCCCCCCCCCTGGACAGGGTGGGGATCAGCCCCAGCATTTT

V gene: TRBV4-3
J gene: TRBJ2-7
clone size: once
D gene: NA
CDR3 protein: CASSQVGGHEQYF
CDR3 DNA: TGCGCCAGCAGCCAAGTCGGAGGGCATGAGCAGTACTTC

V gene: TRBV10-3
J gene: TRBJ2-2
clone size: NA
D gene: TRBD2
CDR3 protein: CATAGASNTGELFF
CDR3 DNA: TGTGCCACAGCGGGGGCATCGAACACCGGGGAGCTGTTTTTT